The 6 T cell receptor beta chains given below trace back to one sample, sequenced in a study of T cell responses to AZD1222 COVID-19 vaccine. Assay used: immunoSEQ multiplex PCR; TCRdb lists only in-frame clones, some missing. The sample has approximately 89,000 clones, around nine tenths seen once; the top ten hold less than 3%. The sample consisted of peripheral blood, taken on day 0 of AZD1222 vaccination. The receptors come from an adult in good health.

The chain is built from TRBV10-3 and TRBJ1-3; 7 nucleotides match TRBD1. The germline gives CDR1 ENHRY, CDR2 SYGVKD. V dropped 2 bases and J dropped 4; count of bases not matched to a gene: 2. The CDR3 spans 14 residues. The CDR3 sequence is CAISEDRAGNTIYF. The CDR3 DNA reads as TGTGCCATCAGTGAGGACAGGGCGGGAAACACCATATATTTT.

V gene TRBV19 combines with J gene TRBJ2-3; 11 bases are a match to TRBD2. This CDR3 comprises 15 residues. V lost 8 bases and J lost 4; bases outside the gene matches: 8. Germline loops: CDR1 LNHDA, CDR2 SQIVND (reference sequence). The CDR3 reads CASCSGGAGADTQYF. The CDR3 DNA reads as TGTGCCAGTTGTAGCGGGGGGGCCGGGGCAGATACGCAGTATTTT.

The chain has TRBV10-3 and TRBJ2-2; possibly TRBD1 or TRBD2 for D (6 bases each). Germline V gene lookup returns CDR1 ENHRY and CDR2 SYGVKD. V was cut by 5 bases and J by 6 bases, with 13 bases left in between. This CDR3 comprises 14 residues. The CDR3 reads CAISPGADAGELFF. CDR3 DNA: TGTGCCATCAGTCCGGGGGCGGACGCCGGGGAGCTGTTTTTT.

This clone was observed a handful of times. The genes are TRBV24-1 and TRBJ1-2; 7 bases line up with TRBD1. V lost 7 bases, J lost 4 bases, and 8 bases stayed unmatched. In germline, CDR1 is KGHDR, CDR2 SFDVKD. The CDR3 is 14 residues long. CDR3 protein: CATSARQGSYGYTF. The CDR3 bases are TGTGCCACCAGCGCTCGACAGGGAAGCTATGGCTACACCTTC.

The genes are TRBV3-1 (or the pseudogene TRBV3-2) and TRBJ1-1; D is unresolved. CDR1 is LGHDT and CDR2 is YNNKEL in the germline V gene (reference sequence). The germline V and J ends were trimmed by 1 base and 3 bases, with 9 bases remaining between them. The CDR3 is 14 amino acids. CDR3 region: CASSQVGGDTEAFF. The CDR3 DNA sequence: TGTGCCAGCAGCCAAGTGGGTGGGGACACTGAAGCTTTCTTT.

The CDR3 here is CASSTSGITNEKLFF. CDR3 bases: TGTGCCAGCAGCACAAGTGGGATAACTAATGAAAAACTGTTTTTT. This chain links TRBV11-2 with TRBJ1-4; D not resolved. V was trimmed by 5 bases and J by 1 base, leaving 11 bases between them. This CDR3 region has 15 residues. CDR1 and CDR2 (germline): SGHAT, FQNNGV.